The 24 T cell receptor beta chains given below trace back to one sample, sequenced in a study of blood T cell repertoires in COVID-19 (dated by TCRdb to about 2020). The receptor library was made with the immunoSEQ multiplex PCR assay. As stored in TCRdb, this immuneACCESS dataset retains in-frame rearrangements with V and J assigned. A fraction of the clones does not appear; measured against another copy, unresolved V genes explain less than half of the discrepancy, and the remainder lacks a known reason. The sample table records about 100,000 clones; just under 85% of these occur just once. The ten largest clones capture about an eighth of the sample. Specimen: peripheral blood. These receptors were obtained from a man aged 45 to 65 with active or convalescent COVID-19.

The gene calls are TRBV12-3 or TRBV12-4 and TRBJ2-2; D gene unclear. The CDR3 contains 13 residues. Trimming left V 8 bases short and J 8 bases short, with 15 bases between. CDR3 in DNA: TGTGCCAGCTCTACTACCCACCGTGGGGAGCTGTTTTTT. Residues: CASSTTHRGELFF.

This chain connects TRBV14 to TRBJ2-7; D unresolved. This CDR3 contains 12 residues. Germline values: CDR1 SGHDN, CDR2 FVKESK. With 3 bases removed from V and 3 bases from J, the gap between germline ends came to 6 bases. Here the CDR3 reads CASSHPGYEQYF. DNA for the CDR3: TGTGCCAGCAGCCACCCCGGCTACGAGCAGTACTTC.

This clone came up once. This sequence joins TRBV3-1 (or the pseudogene TRBV3-2) and TRBJ2-2; 7 bases line up with TRBD1. CDR1 is LGHDT and CDR2 is YNNKEL in the germline V gene (reference sequence). The CDR3 consists of 15 residues. V gave up 4 bases and J gave up 2 bases; unmatched junction bases: 4. The chain's CDR3 is CASSLRDRNTGELFF. The CDR3 bases are TGTGCCAGCAGCCTCCGGGACAGAAACACCGGGGAGCTGTTTTTT.

The rearrangement links TRBV9 to TRBJ1-6; D might be TRBD1 (5 bases). V was clipped by 1 base and J by 11 bases, with 10 bases between them. Germline loops: CDR1 SGDLS, CDR2 YYNGEE. The CDR3 spans 13 residues. Written as DNA, the CDR3 is TGTGCCAGCAGCGTATCCGGGGGTCCACCCCTCCACTTT. Protein sequence: CASSVSGGPPLHF.

The rearrangement uses TRBV5-1 and TRBJ1-1; D call uncertain. Germline CDR1 reads SGHRS; CDR2 reads YFSETQ. The V and J ends lost 2 bases and 4 bases respectively, with 15 bases between them. The CDR3 length is 15 residues. In DNA, the CDR3 is TGCGCCAGCAGCTTTTCCGGGATTGGTGGCACTGAAGCTTTCTTT. Translated, it gives CASSFSGIGGTEAFF.

The gene calls are TRBV28 and TRBJ1-4, with D unresolved. The CDR3 extends over 12 amino acids. V dropped 8 bases and J dropped 1 base, with 5 bases sitting between them. Germline V gives CDR1 MDHEN, CDR2 SYDVKM. The CDR3, as DNA: TGTGCCAGCGAGGGAACTAATGAAAAACTGTTTTTT. Its translation is CASEGTNEKLFF.

This clone has just a few counts. The rearrangement joins TRBV7-6 to TRBJ1-5; the match to TRBD1 covers 9 bases. The trim removed 4 bases at V and 6 bases at J, leaving 4 bases unmatched. The germline V gene has CDR1 SGHVS and CDR2 FNYEAQ. This CDR3 has 14 amino acids. The CDR3 is CASSSRQGGQPQHF. DNA of the CDR3: TGTGCCAGCAGCTCCCGACAGGGGGGTCAGCCCCAGCATTTT.

V is TRBV12-5 and J is TRBJ2-7, with a weak D call TRBD2 (5 bases). The CDR3 has 15 residues. V lost 3 bases and J 1 base, leaving 13 bases between the germline ends. Per the germline V gene, CDR1 is LGHNT and CDR2 is FRNRAP. The CDR3 DNA follows: TGTGCTAGTGGTTTACGACGGACGGGATCCTACGAGCAGTACTTC. It encodes CASGLRRTGSYEQYF.

The chain is built from TRBV13 and TRBJ1-4; weak D call: TRBD1 (6 bases). Trimming took off 5 bases at V and 0 bases at J, with 16 bases between the two ends. The CDR3 has 17 residues. Germline values: CDR1 PRHDT, CDR2 FYEKMQ (reference sequence). The CDR3 is CASSANLGASTNEKLFF. The CDR3 DNA follows: TGTGCCAGCAGCGCTAACCTGGGGGCCTCAACTAATGAAAAACTGTTTTTT.

The chain joins TRBV7-2 to TRBJ2-1; the match to TRBD2 covers 14 bases. V gave up 4 bases and J gave up 12 bases; unmatched junction bases: 11. The germline V gene encodes CDR1 SGHTA and CDR2 FQGNSA. CDR3 size: 16 residues. The CDR3 DNA sequence: TGTGCCAGCAGCTCGGCTGGGACTAGCGGGAGTAGGTGGCAGTTCTTC. Residues: CASSSAGTSGSRWQFF.

This clone was counted a single time. This sequence joins TRBV27 and TRBJ1-5; tentatively, D is TRBD1 (6 bases). Germline lookup yields CDR1 MNHEY and CDR2 SMNVEV (reference sequence). The CDR3 is made up of 15 amino acids. V lost 5 bases and J lost 6, with 17 bases in between. CDR3 region: CASSLSRGSGQPQHF. The CDR3 bases are TGTGCCAGCAGTCTTAGCAGGGGATCAGGTCAGCCCCAGCATTTT.

About this clone itself: Other DNA sequences in this sample translate to the same CDR3. The chain is built from TRBV30 and TRBJ1-4, with D possibly being TRBD1 (5 bases). The germline gives CDR1 GTSNPN, CDR2 SVGIG (reference sequence). V dropped 0 bases and J dropped 3 bases, with 14 bases sitting between them. The CDR3 runs to 16 residues. This CDR3 reads CAWSVGQGGSNEKLFF. DNA for the CDR3: TGTGCCTGGAGTGTAGGCCAGGGTGGCTCTAATGAAAAACTGTTTTTT.

The CDR3 DNA sequence: TGTGCCAGCAGCCGGTCTAGCGGGAGAGGCAATGAGCAGTTCTTC. It translates to CASSRSSGRGNEQFF. The rearrangement links TRBV6-4 to TRBJ2-1; 10 nucleotides align to TRBD2. The germline CDR1 and CDR2 sequences are MRHNA and SNTAGT. After removal of 6 bases from V and 6 bases from J, the junction contained 8 bases not matched to a gene. This CDR3 is built from 15 residues.

The chain recombines TRBV27 with TRBJ1-1, with D possibly TRBD1 on 5 matching bases. Deletions cut 2 bases from V and 4 bases from J, with 11 bases between. This CDR3 has 14 amino acids. Germline loops: CDR1 MNHEY, CDR2 SMNVEV (reference sequence). Here the CDR3 DNA reads TGTGCCAGCAGTTTAGTGGGGCTTGGCACTGAAGCTTTCTTT. It is translated as CASSLVGLGTEAFF.

V gene TRBV5-1 combines with J gene TRBJ1-3, with 7 bases lining up with TRBD1. Looked up from germline, CDR1 is SGHRS and CDR2 is YFSETQ. V shed 4 bases, J shed 2 bases, and the junction held 6 bases outside the gene matches. The CDR3 extends over 15 amino acids. CDR3: CASSPSGTAGNTIYF. As DNA, the CDR3 is TGCGCCAGCAGCCCATCCGGGACAGCTGGAAACACCATATATTTT.

The chain links TRBV30 to TRBJ2-5; 15 nucleotides align to TRBD2. CDR1 is GTSNPN, CDR2 SVGIG, per germline (reference sequence). Trimming at V came to 2 bases and at J to 5 bases, leaving 6 bases not matched to a gene. This CDR3 spans 16 amino acids. In nucleotides, the CDR3 is TGTGCCTGGAGTCGAGGACTAGCGGGAGGGCCGGAGACCCAGTACTTC. Amino acid sequence: CAWSRGLAGGPETQYF.

The chain joins TRBV5-8 to TRBJ2-7, with D perhaps matching TRBD2 (6 bases). Germline CDR1 reads SGHTS; CDR2 reads YDEGEE. This CDR3 comprises 16 residues. Trimming took off 3 bases at V and 0 bases at J, with 16 bases between the two ends. The CDR3 sequence: CASSSRAGMASYEQYF. The CDR3 coding sequence is TGTGCCAGCAGCTCCCGGGCGGGGATGGCCTCCTACGAGCAGTACTTC.

The chain is built from TRBV15 and TRBJ2-7, with TRBD1 matching over 9 bases. Germline trimming cut 1 base from V and 7 bases from J; bases unmatched to any gene: 8. The CDR3 loop spans 15 amino acids. Looked up from germline, CDR1 is LNHNV and CDR2 is YYDKDF (reference sequence). CDR3 protein: CATSRAPGQGGEQYF. DNA of the CDR3: TGTGCCACCAGCAGAGCTCCGGGACAGGGCGGAGAGCAGTACTTC.

The J gene is TRBJ2-7, the V gene TRBV6-2 or TRBV6-3, with D maybe TRBD2 (6 bases). The germline V gene has CDR1 MNHEY and CDR2 SVGEGT. The V end lost 2 bases, the J end lost 0 bases, and 17 bases lay between the germline ends. This CDR3 has 17 residues. In DNA, the CDR3 is TGTGCCAGCAGTTACCGTAAAGAGCGGGTGTCCTCCTACGAGCAGTACTTC. It codes for CASSYRKERVSSYEQYF.

V is TRBV19 and J is TRBJ1-1, with 7 bases lining up with TRBD1. The CDR3 loop spans 15 amino acids. Germline values: CDR1 LNHDA, CDR2 SQIVND (reference sequence). V lost 7 bases to trimming and J lost 4 bases; unmatched junction nucleotides: 12. This CDR3 reads CASTPGARGFTEAFF. CDR3 sequence (DNA): TGTGCCAGTACCCCGGGGGCCAGGGGGTTCACTGAAGCTTTCTTT.

This chain uses TRBV11-3 with TRBJ1-1; D is uncertain. In germline, CDR1 is SGHNT, CDR2 YENEEA. Between the trimmed V and J ends, which lost 4 bases and 5 bases, there was a span of 14 bases. This CDR3 is 14 amino acids long. CDR3 DNA sequence: TGTGCCAGCAGCTCCTCCTTGCGCGCGACTGAAGCTTTCTTT. As protein: CASSSSLRATEAFF.

The CDR3 is CASSLRGKGEYSNQPQHF. The CDR3 nucleotides are TGTGCCAGCAGCTTAAGGGGGAAAGGGGAATATAGCAATCAGCCCCAGCATTTT. V usage is TRBV7-8 and J usage is TRBJ1-5, with D possibly being TRBD1 (6 bases). Germline assignment: CDR1 SGHVS and CDR2 FQNEAQ. The V and J ends lost 2 bases and 0 bases respectively, with 17 bases between them. This CDR3 comprises 18 residues.

The rearrangement links TRBV3-1 (or the pseudogene TRBV3-2) to TRBJ2-7; 10 bases map to TRBD2. Trimming removed 3 bases from V and 6 bases from J; junction bases left unmatched: 5. This CDR3 has 14 residues. CDR1 LGHDT and CDR2 YNNKEL come from the germline V gene (reference sequence). CDR3 region: CASSQSGRASEQYF. The CDR3 DNA sequence: TGTGCCAGCAGCCAGAGCGGGAGGGCCTCCGAGCAGTACTTC.

This sequence joins TRBV28 and TRBJ1-2; tentative D call: TRBD1 (5 bases). V lost 11 bases to trimming and J lost 6 bases, with 19 bases between them. CDR1 is MDHEN, CDR2 SYDVKM, per germline. The CDR3 is 13 amino acids. The CDR3 sequence: CAAQVGGTDGYTF. In nucleotides, the CDR3 is TGTGCCGCACAGGTCGGGGGGACCGATGGCTACACCTTC.